The 7 T cell receptor beta chains below all came from one sample that was sequenced in a study of post-analysis software for immune sequencing data. The study's findings and limits: Compared with controls, patients had more of roughly 5 TRBV segments, including TRBV5-6, TRBV5-1 and TRBV20-1.

Unique molecular identifiers were carried by the TCR beta cDNA libraries. Using its own MiXCR run on the PCR reads, TCRdb lists one record per CDR3 protein. The sample consists of about 430,000 distinct CDR3 sequences, roughly 38% of them appearing once. Their cognate antigens are unknown. Material for sequencing was blood. These receptors came from a girl aged 2 to 9 with multiple sclerosis.

On this clonotype: A junction end diverges from the germline sequence, so it may reflect a read error. The V gene is TRBV5-1, the J gene TRBJ2-7; 10 nucleotides align to TRBD2. The CDR3 extends over 15 amino acids. The germline CDR1 and CDR2 sequences are SGHRS and YFSETQ. CDR3 bases: TGCGTCAGCAGCACCGCTAGCGGGAGTTCCTACGAGCAGTACTTC. As protein: CVSSTASGSSYEQYF.

This clonotype appeared a few times. The CDR3 sequence is CASSLGFVSAAIIMNTEAFF. The CDR3 DNA sequence: TGCGCCAGCAGCTTGGGGTTTGTGTCAGCCGCTATTATAATGAACACTGAAGCTTTCTTT. The rearrangement joins TRBV5-1 to TRBJ1-1; D call uncertain. The germline gives CDR1 SGHRS, CDR2 YFSETQ. Trimming took 0 bases from V and 0 from J, leaving 24 bases between them. This CDR3 region has 20 residues.

The rearrangement joins TRBV12-3 or TRBV12-4 to TRBJ2-3; D perhaps matches TRBD2 (6 bases). The CDR3 loop spans 15 amino acids. Deletions cut 2 bases from V and 1 base from J, with 10 bases between. CDR3 in DNA: TGTGCCAGCAGTTTAACGACGGGGGGCACAGATACGCAGTATTTT. Translation: CASSLTTGGTDTQYF.

The chain recombines TRBV18 with TRBJ1-1; D remains ambiguous. Trimming stripped 5 bases from V and 7 bases from J, with 8 bases between. The CDR3 has 11 residues. Germline loops: CDR1 KGHSH, CDR2 LQKENI. CDR3 in amino acids: CASSVAVEAFF. CDR3 bases: TGTGCCAGCTCAGTGGCAGTTGAAGCTTTCTTT.

This clonotype was counted a few times. This chain joins TRBV5-1 and TRBJ2-7, with D perhaps matching TRBD1 (6 bases). This CDR3 is built from 13 residues. CDR1 is SGHRS, CDR2 YFSETQ, per germline. Trimming shortened V by 3 bases and J by 6 bases, and 13 bases separated the two germline ends. DNA for the CDR3: TGCGCCAGCAGCTCGGGACAACCGGTCGAGCAGTACTTC. It codes for CASSSGQPVEQYF.

For the CDR3, the DNA is TGCGCCAGCAGCCAAGACGGGAGGGCCAATGAGCAGTTCTTC. Translation: CASSQDGRANEQFF. The J gene is TRBJ2-1, the V gene TRBV4-3; 8 bases are shared with TRBD2. Germline V gives CDR1 LGHNA, CDR2 YSLEER. This CDR3 is built from 14 residues. J was trimmed by 6 bases and V by 0 bases; bases with no gene match: 1.

Only a few counts were recorded for this clonotype. V is TRBV20-1 and J is TRBJ1-6; 9 bases match TRBD1. The CDR3 sequence is 18 residues long. The junction had 9 bases not matched to a gene; V was cut back by 3 bases and J by 0 bases. Germline V CDR1 and CDR2: DFQATT, SNEGSKA (reference sequence). This CDR3 reads CSASGPTGGSSYNSPLHF. As DNA, the CDR3 is TGCAGTGCTAGCGGCCCGACAGGGGGGAGCTCCTATAATTCACCCCTCCACTTT.